This T cell receptor (beta chain) was documented in a study of Graves' ophthalmopathy and Graves' hyperthyroidism. Study results and caveats: In blood, most expanded thyroid clonotypes above 0.001 frequency were also detected. The 13-signature model separated ophthalmopathy from stable hyperthyroidism at around 90% sensitivity and around 77% specificity.

This clonotype was observed many times. The antigen is unknown. The authors amplified TCR beta CDR3 regions from RNA transcripts. RT-PCR in the first round used HTBI primers; a second-round multiplex PCR followed. TCRdb re-derived calls from the multiplex PCR reads in MiXCR, one entry per CDR3 protein. The repertoire holds a few hundred thousand distinct CDR3 sequences, with less than 45% as singletons. Material for sequencing was peripheral blood or thyroid tissue (not recorded which). The source of this sequence is an adult man with Graves' hyperthyroidism.

DNA for the CDR3: TGTGCCAGCCAGTCGCCATCTGGAAACACCATATATTTT. Translating gives CASQSPSGNTIYF. J is TRBJ1-3 and V is TRBV25-1; D not resolved. Trimming pared 8 bases from V and 1 base from J, leaving 9 bases between. The CDR3 runs to 13 residues. Germline V gene lookup returns CDR1 MGHDK and CDR2 SYGVNS.